The 17 T cell receptor beta chains in this list originate from one sample, sequenced in a study of blood T cell repertoires in COVID-19. Assay used: immunoSEQ multiplex PCR; TCRdb lists only in-frame clones, some missing. The data show 300,000 to 350,000 clones, roughly 90% seen once. Sequenced input: peripheral blood. These receptors were obtained from a woman between 55 and 75 years old with COVID-19, enrolled during active disease.

The chain recombines TRBV7-9 with TRBJ1-6; 7 nucleotides line up with TRBD1. The ends lost 4 bases at V and 7 bases at J; junction bases unmatched: 7. Germline V lookup: CDR1 SEHNR, CDR2 FQNEAQ (reference sequence). There are 15 residues in the CDR3. The CDR3 region is CASSSTGTENSPLHF. As DNA, the CDR3 is TGTGCCAGCAGCTCTACCGGGACAGAGAATTCACCCCTCCACTTT.

The J gene is TRBJ2-5, the V gene TRBV4-1, with 12 nucleotides matching TRBD1. This CDR3 comprises 15 residues. Germline assignment: CDR1 MGHRA and CDR2 YSYEKL. V was clipped by 2 bases and J by 5 bases; unmatched bases: 3. In DNA form, the CDR3 reads TGCGCCAGCAGCCAAAGGGACAGGGGGCCTGAGACCCAGTACTTC. Its translation is CASSQRDRGPETQYF.

CDR3 sequence: CASSQDRRGGRSTGELFF. CDR3 DNA: TGTGCCAGCAGCCAAGACCGCCGCGGGGGGCGCAGTACCGGGGAGCTGTTTTTT. The chain couples TRBV3-1 (or the pseudogene TRBV3-2) to TRBJ2-2; 8 bases align to TRBD2. The germline V gene has CDR1 LGHDT and CDR2 YNNKEL (reference sequence). The trim removed 0 bases at V and 5 bases at J, leaving 11 bases unmatched. The CDR3 runs to 18 residues.

This sequence joins TRBV3-1 (or the pseudogene TRBV3-2) and TRBJ1-2; D not resolved. The CDR3 spans 12 residues. V lost 4 bases and J lost 8, with 11 bases in between. The germline CDR1 and CDR2 sequences are LGHDT and YNNKEL (reference sequence). For the CDR3, the DNA is TGTGCCAGCAGCCTAGGTCCGGGGGGCTACACCTTC. Encoded protein: CASSLGPGGYTF.

The genes are TRBV5-1 and TRBJ2-7, with TRBD2 as a possible D gene (5 bases). V shed 3 bases and J shed 2 bases, with 12 bases lying between them. The V gene's germline CDR1 is SGHRS and CDR2 YFSETQ. There are 14 residues in the CDR3. The DNA of the CDR3 is TGCGCCAGCAGCTCCGGACTGAACCCCTACGAGCAGTACTTC. Its translation is CASSSGLNPYEQYF.

This chain connects TRBV2 to TRBJ1-4; 7 bases are shared with TRBD1. CDR1 and CDR2 from the germline V gene are SNHLY and FYNNEI. The CDR3 is made up of 15 amino acids. The J segment lost 0 bases and the V segment lost 7 bases, leaving 5 bases of the junction unmatched. The CDR3 nucleotides are TGTGCCAGCAATACAGGGGACACAACTAATGAAAAACTGTTTTTT. Amino acid sequence: CASNTGDTTNEKLFF.

This chain joins TRBV7-9 and TRBJ2-2; 7 bases align to TRBD1. The CDR3 consists of 15 residues. The trim removed 5 bases at V and 0 bases at J, leaving 3 bases unmatched. The V gene's germline CDR1 is SEHNR and CDR2 FQNEAQ (reference sequence). The CDR3 bases are TGTGCCAGCAGCCAACAGGGGCCGAACACCGGGGAGCTGTTTTTT. As protein: CASSQQGPNTGELFF.

This chain links TRBV3-1 (or the pseudogene TRBV3-2) with TRBJ2-7, with TRBD2 as a possible D gene (6 bases). CDR1 is LGHDT and CDR2 is YNNKEL in the germline V gene (reference sequence). Deletions cut 6 bases from V and 5 bases from J, with 14 bases between. This CDR3 region has 13 residues. The CDR3 loop reads CASRRDGVDEQYF. The CDR3 nucleotides are TGTGCCAGCAGGCGGGACGGGGTCGACGAGCAGTACTTC.

This chain uses TRBV30 with TRBJ1-3; tentatively, D is TRBD1 (6 bases). Trimming stripped 3 bases from V and 1 base from J, with 7 bases between. Germline V gives CDR1 GTSNPN, CDR2 SVGIG (reference sequence). The CDR3 is made up of 13 amino acids. CDR3 amino acids: CAWRGTSGNTIYF. CDR3 nucleotides: TGTGCCTGGAGAGGGACATCTGGAAACACCATATATTTT.

This chain links TRBV28 with TRBJ1-2; possible D gene TRBD1, 6 bases. There are 13 residues in the CDR3. Trimming pared 8 bases from V and 4 bases from J, leaving 14 bases between. The germline V gene encodes CDR1 MDHEN and CDR2 SYDVKM. The CDR3 is CASSQQGFYGYTF. CDR3 DNA: TGTGCCAGCTCCCAACAGGGTTTCTATGGCTACACCTTC.

The chain employs TRBV14 and TRBJ1-2; perhaps TRBD1 as D (5 bases). V lost 4 bases to trimming and J lost 7 bases, with 13 bases between them. This CDR3 contains 13 residues. Looked up from germline, CDR1 is SGHDN and CDR2 is FVKESK. The CDR3 is CASSPQVTSGYTF. CDR3 sequence (DNA): TGTGCCAGCAGCCCACAGGTTACGAGTGGCTACACCTTC.

The chain has TRBV3-1 (or the pseudogene TRBV3-2) and TRBJ2-7, with 7 bases that match TRBD2. CDR3 length: 16 residues. Trimming removed 2 bases from V and 2 bases from J; junction bases left unmatched: 9. CDR1 is LGHDT and CDR2 is YNNKEL in the germline V gene (reference sequence). The DNA of the CDR3 is TGTGCCAGCAGCCAAACGGGGGGAGCCGGGGCCTACGAGCAGTACTTC. This codes for CASSQTGGAGAYEQYF.

This chain links TRBV6-5 with TRBJ1-5; possibly TRBD1 for D (6 bases). The germline V and J ends were trimmed by 4 bases and 7 bases, with 20 bases remaining between them. The CDR3 has 16 residues. Germline CDR1 and CDR2: MNHEY and SVGAGI. CDR3 in amino acids: CASSSAERTAGQPQHF. In nucleotides, the CDR3 is TGTGCCAGCAGTTCCGCCGAACGGACAGCGGGGCAGCCCCAGCATTTT.

The chain joins TRBV7-8 to TRBJ2-1; D is perhaps TRBD2 (6 bases). V was shortened by 2 bases and J by 4 bases, with 9 bases between the two germline ends. Germline V lookup: CDR1 SGHVS, CDR2 FQNEAQ. The CDR3 contains 14 residues. CDR3 protein: CASSLSREYNEQFF. The CDR3 DNA reads TGTGCCAGCAGCTTAAGCCGGGAGTACAATGAGCAGTTCTTC.

The genes are TRBV18 and TRBJ1-5; TRBD1 is a possible D gene (6 bases). CDR1 is KGHSH, CDR2 LQKENI, per germline. The germline V and J ends were trimmed by 2 bases and 8 bases, with 13 bases remaining between them. The CDR3 loop spans 14 amino acids. CDR3 in DNA: TGTGCCAGCTCACCAACGGCAGGGGAAGAGCCCCAGCATTTT. This translates into CASSPTAGEEPQHF.

The chain is built from TRBV4-2 and TRBJ1-1; TRBD1 matches at 8 bases. Germline V gene sequence: CDR1 LGHNA, CDR2 YNFKEQ. V lost 5 bases, J lost 4 bases, and 9 bases stayed unmatched. The length of the CDR3 is 15 residues. Here the CDR3 DNA reads TGTGCCAGCAGCTACTATCAGGGGGCGACCACTGAAGCTTTCTTT. It translates to CASSYYQGATTEAFF.

The chain uses TRBV3-1 (or the pseudogene TRBV3-2) and TRBJ1-5, with a tentative D call TRBD1 (6 bases). The germline gives CDR1 LGHDT, CDR2 YNNKEL (reference sequence). V was clipped by 1 base and J by 9 bases, with 25 bases between them. This CDR3 is built from 18 residues. The CDR3 nucleotides are TGTGCCAGCAGCCAAGGCCCCAAGGGAGGGAGGGGGAAATGGCCCCAGCATTTT. Its protein product is CASSQGPKGGRGKWPQHF.